This entry lists 13 T cell receptor beta chains sequenced from one sample in a study of shared clonotypes between healthy human individuals. Sequencing used immunoSEQ multiplex PCR; TCRdb keeps in-frame clones, though not all of them. The sample holds about 2,200,000 clones, about 93% seen once. As defined, naive CD8 cells were CD45RO-negative and positively selected for CCR7, with terminally differentiated effector memory CD45RA+ cells excluded. Sequencing used naive CD8+ T cells from PBMCs. These receptors were taken from a man younger than 35 in good health. Some clones in this sample may be carry-over from other donors' samples.

The V and J genes are TRBV11-2 and TRBJ2-3, with 10 nucleotides matching TRBD2. The CDR3 loop spans 17 amino acids. V was clipped by 5 bases and J by 3 bases; unmatched bases: 11. Per the germline V gene, CDR1 is SGHAT and CDR2 is FQNNGV. As DNA, the CDR3 is TGTGCCAGCAGCGGTGGCGTAGGACTAGCGGTAACAGATACGCAGTATTTT. Its translation: CASSGGVGLAVTDTQYF.

Notes on this clone: Other DNA sequences in the same sample also yield this CDR3. This chain connects TRBV28 to TRBJ2-3; 10 nucleotides align to TRBD2. Germline values: CDR1 MDHEN, CDR2 SYDVKM. The CDR3 is made up of 15 amino acids. V lost 3 bases to trimming and J lost 1 base; unmatched junction nucleotides: 1. The CDR3 DNA is TGTGCCAGCAGTTTTCTAGCGGGAGGCACAGATACGCAGTATTTT. Encoded protein: CASSFLAGGTDTQYF.

On this clone: The same CDR3 is also encoded by other DNA sequences in this sample. The CDR3 region is CASSPVAYEQYF. CDR3 nucleotide sequence: TGTGCCAGCAGCCCCGTGGCATACGAGCAGTACTTC. The rearrangement joins TRBV7-9 to TRBJ2-7; the D is unclear. Germline V lookup: CDR1 SEHNR, CDR2 FQNEAQ (reference sequence). The CDR3 contains 12 residues. V was pared by 5 bases and J by 4 bases, with 9 bases between. The full variable domain, completed using reference TRBV7-9 and TRBJ2-7, is DTGVSQNPRHKITKRGQNVTFRCDPISEHNRLYWYRQTLGQGPEFLTYFQNEAQLEKSRLLSDRFSAERPKGSFSTLEIQRTEQGDSAMYLCASSPVAYEQYFGPGTRLTVT.

A note on this clone: The sample contains more than one DNA sequence encoding this CDR3. This rearrangement joins TRBV19 to TRBJ2-7; 7 bases line up with TRBD2. This CDR3 region has 12 residues. Germline V lookup: CDR1 LNHDA, CDR2 SQIVND (reference sequence). V was clipped by 1 base and J by 6 bases; unmatched bases: 0. In DNA, the CDR3 is TGTGCCAGTAGTATAGGGGGGGGCGAGCAGTACTTC. It specifies CASSIGGGEQYF.

The genes are TRBV27 and TRBJ2-3; D possibly uses TRBD1 or TRBD2 (5 bases each). Germline CDR1 and CDR2: MNHEY and SMNVEV (reference sequence). V lost 6 bases and J 3 bases, leaving 13 bases between the germline ends. The CDR3 is made up of 14 amino acids. DNA for the CDR3: TGTGCCAGCAGACAGAGGGGCTCGACAGATACGCAGTATTTT. This sequence encodes CASRQRGSTDTQYF.

The chain links TRBV6-1 to TRBJ2-1, with 7 bases identical to TRBD1. Germline CDR1 MNHNS, CDR2 SASEGT. The CDR3 is made up of 14 amino acids. V dropped 6 bases and J dropped 6; count of bases not matched to a gene: 8. The CDR3 nucleotides are TGTGCCAGCAGGGGCCGGACAGGCCCCAATGAGCAGTTCTTC. Translating it yields CASRGRTGPNEQFF.

This clone was seen only once. The chain combines TRBV11-1 with TRBJ2-1, with D perhaps matching TRBD2 (6 bases). Germline CDR1 reads SGHAT; CDR2 reads FQDESV (reference sequence). This CDR3 has 16 amino acids. V gave up 2 bases and J gave up 2 bases, with 13 bases separating them. As DNA, the CDR3 is TGTGCCAGCAGCTTAAAGGCGGGAAGGACCTACAATGAGCAGTTCTTC. Protein: CASSLKAGRTYNEQFF.

The chain carries TRBV7-9 and TRBJ2-7; 7 bases map to TRBD1. The germline gives CDR1 SEHNR, CDR2 FQNEAQ (reference sequence). V lost 1 base, J lost 4 bases, and 4 bases stayed unmatched. This CDR3 is built from 14 residues. The CDR3 spells CASSLEGQAYEQYF. CDR3 nucleotide sequence: TGTGCCAGCAGCTTAGAAGGACAGGCATACGAGCAGTACTTC. The complete variable domain, with remaining parts taken from reference TRBV7-9 and TRBJ2-7, reads DTGVSQNPRHKITKRGQNVTFRCDPISEHNRLYWYRQTLGQGPEFLTYFQNEAQLEKSRLLSDRFSAERPKGSFSTLEIQRTEQGDSAMYLCASSLEGQAYEQYFGPGTRLTVT.

V is TRBV2 and J is TRBJ2-2; possible D gene TRBD1, 6 bases. The CDR3 covers 12 residues. The ends were cut back, 6 bases at V and 6 bases at J, with 8 bases in the middle. Germline CDR1 reads SNHLY; CDR2 reads FYNNEI. The CDR3 protein is CASREGAGELFF. The CDR3 region has the DNA TGTGCCAGCAGAGAGGGGGCCGGGGAGCTGTTTTTT. Combining the CDR3 with reference TRBV2 and TRBJ2-2 gives the whole variable domain EPEVTQTPSHQVTQMGQEVILRCVPISNHLYFYWYRQILGQKVEFLVSFYNNEISEKSEIFDDQFSVERPDGSNFTLKIRSTKLEDSAMYFCASREGAGELFFGEGSRLTVL.

In its sample, this clone was seen a few times. The rearrangement joins TRBV10-3 to TRBJ2-7; D possibly corresponds to TRBD1 (6 bases). V lost 6 bases to trimming and J lost 0 bases, with 9 bases between them. Germline CDR1 ENHRY, CDR2 SYGVKD. The CDR3 is made up of 13 amino acids. CDR3 sequence reads: CAIRVDSSYEQYF. For the CDR3, the DNA is TGTGCCATCAGAGTGGACAGCTCCTACGAGCAGTACTTC.

The CDR3 region is CASSFQFSSDRGKSEAFF. The CDR3 nucleotides read TGTGCCAGCAGCTTTCAGTTCTCTTCCGACAGGGGAAAGAGTGAAGCTTTCTTT. The V gene is TRBV5-6, the J gene TRBJ1-1; 8 bases map to TRBD1. After removal of 2 bases from V and 7 bases from J, the junction contained 19 bases not matched to a gene. The CDR3 is made up of 18 amino acids. Germline V gene sequence: CDR1 SGHDT, CDR2 YYEEEE.

The chain joins TRBV7-6 to TRBJ2-1; the D gene is possibly TRBD1 (5 bases). The CDR3 runs to 14 residues. The ends were cut back, 2 bases at V and 7 bases at J, with 12 bases in the middle. In germline, CDR1 is SGHVS, CDR2 FNYEAQ. The CDR3 DNA sequence: TGTGCCAGCAGCTTAAGGGGTGGTGGGAATGAGCAGTTCTTC. Translating it yields CASSLRGGGNEQFF.

The rearrangement joins TRBV7-9 to TRBJ2-7; D ambiguous. Germline CDR1 is SEHNR and CDR2 is FQNEAQ (reference sequence). Trimming stripped 5 bases from V and 5 bases from J, with 10 bases between. This CDR3 comprises 12 residues. The DNA of the CDR3 is TGTGCCAGCAGCCCGATGGGAAACGAGCAGTACTTC. This sequence encodes CASSPMGNEQYF. The full variable domain, rest sourced from reference TRBV7-9 and TRBJ2-7, is DTGVSQNPRHKITKRGQNVTFRCDPISEHNRLYWYRQTLGQGPEFLTYFQNEAQLEKSRLLSDRFSAERPKGSFSTLEIQRTEQGDSAMYLCASSPMGNEQYFGPGTRLTVT.